A selection of T cell receptor beta chains follows, all from one sample in a study of human T cells and chemical hapten exposure. TCRdb ran MiXCR on the RACE reads and lists one entry per CDR3 protein. This table has more than 50,000 distinct CDR3 sequences, about 6.7% appearing once. The starting material was whole blood, obtained in connection with sensitization to the hapten diphenylcyclopropenone (DPC). The receptors here all came from a woman between 25 and 40 years old with alopecia areata. Some clones in this sample may be carry-over from other donors' samples. Each CDR3 is given without its conserved first and last residue.

>TRBJ1-1|TRBV7-9
ASSLWRFRLNTEAF
>TRBJ1-2|TRBV9
ASSQTGGDYGYT
>TRBJ1-1|TRBV4-2
ASSQEPGGGITEAF
>TRBJ2-2|TRBV12-3/TRBV12-4
ASSLGGSNTGELF
>TRBJ1-3|TRBV30
AWNPTAGSGNTIY
>TRBJ1-5|TRBV29-1
SVETGKNQPQH
>TRBJ2-7|TRBV2
ASRDRLGDYEQY
>TRBJ1-2|TRBV5-1
ASSSVQGPIYGYT
>TRBJ1-5|TRBV20-1
SARRRGQGQSFGNQPQH
>TRBJ1-6|TRBV9
ASSVRISSYNSPLH
>TRBJ1-1|TRBV6-5
ASSYSQDTEAF
>TRBJ2-1|TRBV7-6
ASSLARNNEQF
>TRBJ1-1|TRBV18
ASSPASVNTEAF
>TRBJ1-1|TRBV27
ASSSLKLRHTEAF
>TRBJ2-5|TRBV6-5
ASSYSRGQETQY
>TRBJ1-4|TRBV10-3
AAGTGVNEKLF
>TRBJ2-2|TRBV15
ATSRDRGANTGELF
>TRBJ2-3|TRBV5-4
ASSLVSDTQY
>TRBJ1-2|TRBV6-6
ASSPDSLRGYT
>TRBJ2-1|TRBV6-5
ASSYRAGQNEQF
>TRBJ1-2|TRBV5-4
ASSAHKTGGRANYGYT
>TRBJ1-1|TRBV20-1
SANQGTAKNTEAF
>TRBJ1-3|TRBV3-1
ASSQVGGTGNTIY
>TRBJ2-1|TRBV24-1
ATSDPSGTSGNEQF
>TRBJ1-1|TRBV9
ASSPELPGTYTEAF
>TRBJ2-3|TRBV5-1
ASRAPSTDTQY
>TRBJ1-2|TRBV27
ASSLVGTGGFNYGYT
>TRBJ2-3|TRBV6-2/TRBV6-3
ASSYTTLAHRDTQY
>TRBJ2-4|TRBV5-6
ASSFGIFLAKNIQY
>TRBJ1-2|TRBV5-1
ASSLQGSLGYT
>TRBJ2-3|TRBV5-4
ASSLEAPDTQY
>TRBJ2-5|TRBV20-1
SARAGTDQETQY
>TRBJ2-7|TRBV20-1
SASDETGSSYEQY
>TRBJ2-3|TRBV7-8
ASTPRYTQY
>TRBJ1-2|TRBV6-1
ASSTDRAPANYGYT
>TRBJ2-6|TRBV30
AWSVRGSGANVLT
>TRBJ1-6|TRBV27
ASSLSGQGMTPLH
>TRBJ2-3|TRBV6-1
ASSGTSSGGPTDTQY
>TRBJ1-5|TRBV2
ASRQVFSNQPQH
>TRBJ1-6|TRBV12-3/TRBV12-4
ASSSRDTPLH
>TRBJ2-3|TRBV5-1
ASSLQGMGDTQY
>TRBJ2-3|TRBV20-1
SARVFGGGGTDTQY
>TRBJ2-2|TRBV5-1
ASSGENTGELF
>TRBJ1-3|TRBV29-1
SASTGSSGNTIY
>TRBJ1-1|TRBV5-5
ASTLGPEAF
>TRBJ2-3|TRBV24-1
ATSDRSGGTDTQY
>TRBJ2-7|TRBV7-9
ASSPTGPSYEQY
>TRBJ1-1|TRBV9
ASSAGTGISANTEAF
>TRBJ2-1|TRBV11-2
ASSRDRLFYNEQF
>TRBJ2-2|TRBV2
ASRAAEPGELF
>TRBJ2-5|TRBV7-3
ASSPKPGGLETQY
>TRBJ1-4|TRBV12-3/TRBV12-4
ASSSLRANEKLF
>TRBJ2-1|TRBV7-6
ASSLGGLTLFDEQF
>TRBJ1-1|TRBV6-1
ASSEWGHGTEAF
>TRBJ1-5|TRBV7-9
ASSPFSGTGDQPQH
>TRBJ1-2|TRBV20-1
SAGGSEDNYGYT
>TRBJ1-1|TRBV3-1
ASSLTGKNTEAF